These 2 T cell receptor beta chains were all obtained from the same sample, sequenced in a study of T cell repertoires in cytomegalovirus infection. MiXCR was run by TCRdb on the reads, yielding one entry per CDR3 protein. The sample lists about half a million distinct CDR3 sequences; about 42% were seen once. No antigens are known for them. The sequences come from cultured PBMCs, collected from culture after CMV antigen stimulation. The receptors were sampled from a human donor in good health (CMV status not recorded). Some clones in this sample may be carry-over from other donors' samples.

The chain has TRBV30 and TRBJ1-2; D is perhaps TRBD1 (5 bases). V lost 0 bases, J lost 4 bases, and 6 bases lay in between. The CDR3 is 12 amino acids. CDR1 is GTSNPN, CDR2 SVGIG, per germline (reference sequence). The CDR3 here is CAWSVTAYGYTF. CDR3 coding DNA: TGTGCCTGGAGTGTGACAGCCTATGGCTACACCTTC.

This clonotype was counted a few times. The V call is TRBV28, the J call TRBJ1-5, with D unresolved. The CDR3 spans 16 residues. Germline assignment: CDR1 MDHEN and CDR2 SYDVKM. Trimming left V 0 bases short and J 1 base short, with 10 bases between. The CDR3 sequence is CASSLWWDTSNQPQHF. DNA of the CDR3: TGTGCCAGCAGTTTATGGTGGGATACGAGCAATCAGCCCCAGCATTTT. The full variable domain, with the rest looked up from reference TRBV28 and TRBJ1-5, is DVKVTQSSRYLVKRTGEKVFLECVQDMDHENMFWYRQDPGLGLRLIYFSYDVKMKEKGDIPEGYSVSREKKERFSLILESASTNQTSMYLCASSLWWDTSNQPQHFGDGTRLSIL.